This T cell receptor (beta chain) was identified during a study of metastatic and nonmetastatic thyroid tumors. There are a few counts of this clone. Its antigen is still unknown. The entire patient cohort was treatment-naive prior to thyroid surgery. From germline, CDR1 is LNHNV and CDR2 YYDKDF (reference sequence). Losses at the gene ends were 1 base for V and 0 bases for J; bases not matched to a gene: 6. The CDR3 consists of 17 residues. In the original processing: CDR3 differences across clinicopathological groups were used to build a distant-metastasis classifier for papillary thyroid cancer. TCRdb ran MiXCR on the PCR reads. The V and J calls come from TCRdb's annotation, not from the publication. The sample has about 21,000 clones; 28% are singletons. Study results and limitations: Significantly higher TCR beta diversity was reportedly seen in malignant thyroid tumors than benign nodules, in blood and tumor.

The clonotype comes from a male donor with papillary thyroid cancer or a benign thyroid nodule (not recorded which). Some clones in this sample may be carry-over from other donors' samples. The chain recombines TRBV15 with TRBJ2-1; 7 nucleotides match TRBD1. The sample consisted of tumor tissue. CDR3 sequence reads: CATSRGKQGSSYNEQFF. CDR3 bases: TGTGCCACCAGCAGAGGAAAACAGGGGAGCTCCTACAATGAGCAGTTCTTC.